The T cell receptor beta chain described here comes from a study of cytomegalovirus exposure and HLA in healthy donors. Overall study findings and caveats: Specificity of a few CMV-associated chains for CMV antigens was verified in vitro.

With respect to this clone: As yet, its antigen is unknown.

This CDR3 has 14 residues. The PCR made use of 60 Vbeta and 13 Jbeta primers. Some clones are missing from TCRdb's copy, which holds only in-frame ones; the method was immunoSEQ multiplex PCR. The sample holds roughly 150,000 clones, 65% to 90% seen once. Sequencing was performed on PBMCs. The sequence came from a male donor in good health and CMV-seronegative. This chain uses TRBV1 with TRBJ1-2; the D call of TRBD1 is as the table states it, not checked on the DNA. TRBV1 is a pseudogene locus. Here the CDR3 reads CTSSHARGCYGYTF. The CDR3 region has the DNA TGCACCAGCAGCCACGCTAGGGGTTGTTATGGCTACACCTTC.